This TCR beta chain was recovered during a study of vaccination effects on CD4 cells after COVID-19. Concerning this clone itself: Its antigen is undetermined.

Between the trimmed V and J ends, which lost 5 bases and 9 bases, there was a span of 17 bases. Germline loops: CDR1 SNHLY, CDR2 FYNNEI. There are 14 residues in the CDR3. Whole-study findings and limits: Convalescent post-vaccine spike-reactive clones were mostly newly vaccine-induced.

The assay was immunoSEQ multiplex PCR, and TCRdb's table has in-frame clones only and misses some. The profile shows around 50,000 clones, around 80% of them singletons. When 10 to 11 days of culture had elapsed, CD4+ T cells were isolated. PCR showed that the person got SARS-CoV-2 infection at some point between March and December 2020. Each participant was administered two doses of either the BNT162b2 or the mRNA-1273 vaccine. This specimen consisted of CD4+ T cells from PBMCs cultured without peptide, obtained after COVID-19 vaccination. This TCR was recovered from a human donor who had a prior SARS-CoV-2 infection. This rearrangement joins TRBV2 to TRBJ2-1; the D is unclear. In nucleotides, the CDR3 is TGTGCCAGCAGTCCCGTGGCGACCCGGAGTGAGCAGTTCTTC. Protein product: CASSPVATRSEQFF.